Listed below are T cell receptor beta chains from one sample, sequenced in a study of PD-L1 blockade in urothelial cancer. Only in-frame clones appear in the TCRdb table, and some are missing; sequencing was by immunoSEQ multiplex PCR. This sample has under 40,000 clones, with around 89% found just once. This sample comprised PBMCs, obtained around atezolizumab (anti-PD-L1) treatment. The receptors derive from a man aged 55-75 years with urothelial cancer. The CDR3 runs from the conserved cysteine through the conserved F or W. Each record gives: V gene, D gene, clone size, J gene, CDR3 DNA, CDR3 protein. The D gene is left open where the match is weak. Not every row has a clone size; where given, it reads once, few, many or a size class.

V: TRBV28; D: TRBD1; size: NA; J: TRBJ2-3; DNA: TGTGCCAGCAGTCCCGGGTGGACAGGGGGTCGGAATACGCAGTATTTT; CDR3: CASSPGWTGGRNTQYF
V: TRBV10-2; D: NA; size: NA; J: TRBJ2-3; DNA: TGCGCCAGCGTCAAGTTGGCGGAGCTTACAGATACGCAGTATTTT; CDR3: CASVKLAELTDTQYF
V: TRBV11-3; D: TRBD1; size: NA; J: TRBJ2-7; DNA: TGTGCCAGCAGCACCGGGACAGGGAATCAGTACGAGCAGTACTTC; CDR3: CASSTGTGNQYEQYF
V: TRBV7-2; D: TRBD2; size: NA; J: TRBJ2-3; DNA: TGTGCCAGCAGCTTACAAGCGGGGGGCACAGATACGCAGTATTTT; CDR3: CASSLQAGGTDTQYF
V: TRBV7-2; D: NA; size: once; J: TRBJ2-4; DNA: TGTGCCAGCAGCCCGGACACCACCAAAAACATTCAGTACTTC; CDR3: CASSPDTTKNIQYF
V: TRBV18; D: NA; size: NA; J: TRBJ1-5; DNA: TGTGCCAGCTCACCACCACAGGGTAGCAATCAGCCCCAGCATTTT; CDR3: CASSPPQGSNQPQHF
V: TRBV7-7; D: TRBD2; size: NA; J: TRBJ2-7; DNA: TGTGCTAGCAGCGCGGGGGACGGTGCCTACGAGCAGTACTTC; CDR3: CASSAGDGAYEQYF
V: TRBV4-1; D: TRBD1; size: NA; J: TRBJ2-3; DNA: TGCGCCAGCAGCGATACACTTGACAGGGTGAATACGCAGTATTTT; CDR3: CASSDTLDRVNTQYF
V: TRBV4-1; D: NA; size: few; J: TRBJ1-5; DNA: TGCGCCAGCAGCCCTGACAGGTACAATCAGCCCCAGCATTTT; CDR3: CASSPDRYNQPQHF
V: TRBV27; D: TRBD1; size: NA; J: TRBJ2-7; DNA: TGTGCCAGCAGTTTGCGGGGACAGGGGAGCTCCTACGAGCAGTACTTC; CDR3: CASSLRGQGSSYEQYF
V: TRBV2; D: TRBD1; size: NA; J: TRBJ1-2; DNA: TGTGCCAGCAGCCGGGACAGGAACTATGGCTACACCTTC; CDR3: CASSRDRNYGYTF
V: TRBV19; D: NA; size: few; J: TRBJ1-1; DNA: TGTGCCAGTAGTTTAAACAGTAACACTGAAGCTTTCTTT; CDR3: CASSLNSNTEAFF
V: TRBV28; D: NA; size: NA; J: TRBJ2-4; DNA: TGTGCCAGCAGAGACAGTGGACCCAAAAACATTCAGTACTTC; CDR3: CASRDSGPKNIQYF
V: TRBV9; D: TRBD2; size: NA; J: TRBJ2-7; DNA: TGTGCCAGCAGCCCCCGCGTTGTCGGCGGGGGTTACGAGCAGTACTTC; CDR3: CASSPRVVGGGYEQYF